This TCR beta chain derives from a study of blood T cell repertoires in COVID-19. The germline CDR1 and CDR2 sequences are WSHSY and SAAADI. The CDR3 has 14 amino acids. Trimming took off 3 bases at V and 4 bases at J, with 10 bases between the two ends. In the authors' workflow: Estimation of nucleated cell counts relied on the amplification of reference gene primers. Sequenced by immunoSEQ multiplex PCR; TCRdb stores in-frame clones only, minus some. D and trimming were read from the DNA, whereas the V and J calls and clone size are those reported in that table. Of about 200,000 clones listed, 85% to 90% are singletons. This clone was seen only once.

The chain employs TRBV10-2 and TRBJ2-1; the D is unclear. Input material: peripheral blood. The source of this sequence is a man aged 18 to 29 with active or convalescent COVID-19. As DNA, the CDR3 is TGCGCCAGCAGTGAACAGACAACATACAATGAGCAGTTCTTC. This encodes CASSEQTTYNEQFF.